Listed below are T cell receptor beta chains from one sample, sequenced in a study of cytomegalovirus exposure and HLA in healthy donors. The table came from immunoSEQ multiplex PCR; TCRdb's copy has only in-frame clones and leaves some out. The sample carries 110,000 to 150,000 clones, about three quarters recorded once. Sequencing was carried out using PBMCs. The source of these receptors is a woman aged 30 to 39 in good health and CMV-seronegative. The CDR3 runs from the conserved cysteine through the conserved F or W. D genes are given only for firm matches. The listing skips clone size in some rows; elsewhere it reads once, few, many or a size class.

D: -
V: TRBV4-1
J: TRBJ1-2
size: -
DNA: TGCGCCAGCAGCCAACAGGAGGGGACGGACTATGGCTACACCTTC
CDR3: CASSQQEGTDYGYTF

D: TRBD1
V: TRBV19
J: TRBJ1-1
size: -
DNA: TGTGCCAGTCAACCGGGACAGGGGTGGCTCGTGAACACTGAAGCTTTCTTT
CDR3: CASQPGQGWLVNTEAFF

D: -
V: TRBV11-3
J: TRBJ1-6
size: -
DNA: TGTGCCAGCAGCTTAGTCACGGATTCACCCCTCCACTTT
CDR3: CASSLVTDSPLHF

D: TRBD2
V: TRBV5-4
J: TRBJ2-5
size: -
DNA: TGTGCCAGCAGCTTGGGGAGCGGGGGGTCAGGAGGGGAGACCCAGTACTTC
CDR3: CASSLGSGGSGGETQYF

D: -
V: TRBV21-1
J: TRBJ2-7
size: -
DNA: TGTGCCAGCAGCAAAGCGCTTATGGGGACAGGTACCTACGAGCAGTACTTC
CDR3: CASSKALMGTGTYEQYF

D: TRBD1
V: TRBV2
J: TRBJ1-1
size: few
DNA: TGTGCCAGCAGTAAGATGGACAGGGGCACTGAAGCTTTCTTT
CDR3: CASSKMDRGTEAFF

D: TRBD2
V: TRBV11-2
J: TRBJ2-1
size: few
DNA: TGTGCCAGCAGCCCTAGGCAGCTAGCGGGGGGCCTAAGATCAAATGAGCAGTTCTTC
CDR3: CASSPRQLAGGLRSNEQFF

D: -
V: TRBV7-8
J: TRBJ1-5
size: -
DNA: TGTGCCAGCAGCTTACAGGGATACGGACAGCCCCAGCATTTT
CDR3: CASSLQGYGQPQHF

D: -
V: TRBV6-5
J: TRBJ2-5
size: -
DNA: TGTGCCAGCCGGCGCCGAGGGGGAGAGTTCGAGACCCAGTACTTC
CDR3: CASRRRGGEFETQYF

D: -
V: TRBV15
J: TRBJ1-6
size: -
DNA: TGTGCCACCAGCAGAGCTGGGGGGAATTCACCCCTCCACTTT
CDR3: CATSRAGGNSPLHF

D: -
V: TRBV6-5
J: TRBJ1-2
size: -
DNA: TGTGCCAGCAGTTCCTCACATAATGGCTACACCTTC
CDR3: CASSSSHNGYTF

D: -
V: TRBV5-1
J: TRBJ2-5
size: -
DNA: TGCGCCAGCAGCTTGCAGGGTCCAGAGACCCAGTACTTC
CDR3: CASSLQGPETQYF

D: -
V: TRBV6-5
J: TRBJ1-1
size: -
DNA: TGTGCCAGCAGTCCGCAGGTGAACACTGAAGCTTTCTTT
CDR3: CASSPQVNTEAFF

D: TRBD1
V: TRBV9
J: TRBJ2-2
size: -
DNA: TGTGCCAGCAGCTTCGAAGGGGGCGCCGGGGAGCTGTTTTTT
CDR3: CASSFEGGAGELFF

D: -
V: TRBV19
J: TRBJ1-6
size: few
DNA: TGTGCCAGTAAAGAGGGAATAAGGAATTCACCCCTCCACTTT
CDR3: CASKEGIRNSPLHF

D: TRBD1
V: TRBV2
J: TRBJ2-3
size: -
DNA: TGTGCCAGCACTCAGGGGGCTAGAGATACGCAGTATTTT
CDR3: CASTQGARDTQYF

D: -
V: TRBV9
J: TRBJ2-2
size: -
DNA: TGTGCCAGCAGCGTAGACGGGGCCGGGGAGCTGTTTTTT
CDR3: CASSVDGAGELFF

D: -
V: TRBV29-1
J: TRBJ1-1
size: -
DNA: TGCAGCGTTTGGGGCAGGGTAGGGACTGAAGCTTTCTTT
CDR3: CSVWGRVGTEAFF

D: -
V: TRBV2
J: TRBJ1-1
size: -
DNA: TGTGCCAGCAGTGCCGACAGCCCGTTGGTAGCTGAAGCTTTCTTT
CDR3: CASSADSPLVAEAFF

D: -
V: TRBV9
J: TRBJ2-7
size: few
DNA: TGTGCCAGCAGCGTAGTCGGCAGGGGTGGCGAGCAGTACTTC
CDR3: CASSVVGRGGEQYF

D: -
V: TRBV10-2
J: TRBJ1-5
size: -
DNA: TGCGCCAGCATGTCCAGGGAGGACCGGCCCCAGCATTTT
CDR3: CASMSREDRPQHF

D: -
V: TRBV5-4
J: TRBJ2-1
size: -
DNA: TGTGCCAGCAGCTTGGAGACAAATGAGCAGTTCTTC
CDR3: CASSLETNEQFF

D: -
V: TRBV5-5
J: TRBJ2-7
size: -
DNA: TGTGCCAGCAGCTGGGGCCGACAGGCCGTACGGTCCAAGGAGCAGTACTTC
CDR3: CASSWGRQAVRSKEQYF

D: -
V: TRBV7-8
J: TRBJ1-1
size: -
DNA: TGTGCCACCTTTGGAGCCGGGGACATGAACACTGAAGCTTTCTTT
CDR3: CATFGAGDMNTEAFF

D: -
V: TRBV28
J: TRBJ1-3
size: -
DNA: TGTGCCAGCAGTACAGGCGTTCCGCCTGGAAACACCATATATTTT
CDR3: CASSTGVPPGNTIYF

D: TRBD1
V: TRBV18
J: TRBJ2-1
size: -
DNA: TGTGCCAGCTCAACGAAGCCGGGACAGGGATACAATGAGCAGTTCTTC
CDR3: CASSTKPGQGYNEQFF

D: -
V: TRBV5-6
J: TRBJ2-1
size: -
DNA: TGTGCCAGCAGCCTGGGGAGGAACAATGAGCAGTTCTTC
CDR3: CASSLGRNNEQFF

D: TRBD1
V: TRBV5-4
J: TRBJ2-1
size: -
DNA: TGTGCCAGCAGCACCGCCGGACAGGGTAGCAATGAGCAGTTCTTC
CDR3: CASSTAGQGSNEQFF

D: TRBD2
V: TRBV5-4
J: TRBJ2-3
size: -
DNA: TGTGCCAGCAGCGCTGGACTAGCACATACGCAGTATTTT
CDR3: CASSAGLAHTQYF

D: -
V: TRBV9
J: TRBJ1-5
size: -
DNA: TGTGCCAGCAGCGTAGGGCAGGGCAATCAGCCCCAGCATTTT
CDR3: CASSVGQGNQPQHF

D: -
V: TRBV7-2
J: TRBJ1-6
size: -
DNA: TGTGCCAGCAGCTTACGGAATTCACCCCTCCACTTT
CDR3: CASSLRNSPLHF

D: TRBD1
V: TRBV2
J: TRBJ1-1
size: once
DNA: TGTGCCAGCAGTCCGACAGGGTGGGTCACTGAAGCTTTCTTT
CDR3: CASSPTGWVTEAFF

D: TRBD2
V: TRBV10-1
J: TRBJ2-7
size: -
DNA: TGCGCCAGCAGGTTTCGGGGGGGATACGAGCAGTACTTC
CDR3: CASRFRGGYEQYF

D: -
V: TRBV5-4
J: TRBJ2-2
size: -
DNA: TGTGCCAGCAGCTTGGAGCCAAATAGGAACACCGGGGAGCTGTTTTTT
CDR3: CASSLEPNRNTGELFF

D: TRBD2
V: TRBV5-8
J: TRBJ2-1
size: -
DNA: TGTGCCAGCAGCCCCACGGGGGGGCTAAAATTGGGCAATGAGCAGTTCTTC
CDR3: CASSPTGGLKLGNEQFF

D: TRBD1
V: TRBV12-5
J: TRBJ1-4
size: few
DNA: TGTGCTAGTGGTTTGGTAGATTTCCGGACAGGCAAGTTTGAAAAACTGTTTTTT
CDR3: CASGLVDFRTGKFEKLFF

D: TRBD2
V: TRBV7-6
J: TRBJ2-2
size: -
DNA: TGTGCCAGCAGCTTAGTACTTGAACTAGCGGGGTCCGGGGAGCTGTTTTTT
CDR3: CASSLVLELAGSGELFF

D: -
V: TRBV21-1
J: TRBJ1-5
size: -
DNA: TGTGCCAGCAGCACATTGGGCGATCAGCCCCAGCATTTT
CDR3: CASSTLGDQPQHF

D: -
V: TRBV5-1
J: TRBJ1-1
size: -
DNA: TGCGCCAGCAGTGAACAGGGTCTGGACACTGAAGCTTTCTTT
CDR3: CASSEQGLDTEAFF

D: TRBD1
V: TRBV5-1
J: TRBJ2-1
size: -
DNA: TGCGCCAGCAGCACCAACCTGGGACAGTTGTACAATGAGCAGTTCTTC
CDR3: CASSTNLGQLYNEQFF

D: TRBD2
V: TRBV5-1
J: TRBJ2-7
size: few
DNA: TGCGCCAGCAGCTTGGCCAGCGGGGGCCGAGCCTACGAGCAGTACTTC
CDR3: CASSLASGGRAYEQYF

D: -
V: TRBV1
J: TRBJ2-2
size: few
DNA: TGCACCAGCAGCCAAGATTGGCCCGGGCTAGCGGGGGACACGAACACCGGGGAGCTGTTTTTT
CDR3: CTSSQDWPGLAGDTNTGELFF

D: TRBD1
V: TRBV4-3
J: TRBJ1-4
size: -
DNA: TGCGCCAGCAGCCGATCAACAGGGGCAGCTAATGAAAAACTGTTTTTT
CDR3: CASSRSTGAANEKLFF

D: TRBD1
V: TRBV18
J: TRBJ2-7
size: -
DNA: TGTGCCAGCTCACCACCCGTGGCAGGGGGCCTCTACGAGCAGTACTTC
CDR3: CASSPPVAGGLYEQYF

D: -
V: TRBV18
J: TRBJ1-2
size: -
DNA: TGTGCCAGCTCACCACAAGGGGGGGATGGCTACACCTTC
CDR3: CASSPQGGDGYTF

D: -
V: TRBV4-2
J: TRBJ2-7
size: -
DNA: TGTGCCAGCAGCCAAGTTGGGGCTGGGCCGAGCTCCTACGAGCAGTACTTC
CDR3: CASSQVGAGPSSYEQYF

D: -
V: TRBV9
J: TRBJ1-4
size: few
DNA: TGTGCCAGCAGCCCTAGGCCGGAGGGGGAAAAACTGTTTTTT
CDR3: CASSPRPEGEKLFF

D: -
V: TRBV5-6
J: TRBJ2-7
size: -
DNA: TGTGCCAGCAGCCCCCTGGACGGGGGCTACGAGCAGTACTTC
CDR3: CASSPLDGGYEQYF

D: -
V: TRBV18
J: TRBJ1-1
size: -
DNA: TGTGCCAGCTCACCCGGGGCTGAAGCTTTCTTT
CDR3: CASSPGAEAFF

D: TRBD1
V: TRBV2
J: TRBJ1-1
size: -
DNA: TGTGCCAGCAGCGGACAGGGGAACACTGAAGCTTTCTTT
CDR3: CASSGQGNTEAFF

D: -
V: TRBV5-4
J: TRBJ2-7
size: -
DNA: TGTGCCAGCAGCTACGGAGGCAGGAAAAGCTCCTACGAGCAGTACTTC
CDR3: CASSYGGRKSSYEQYF

D: TRBD2
V: TRBV5-4
J: TRBJ2-7
size: -
DNA: TGTGCCAGCAGTCGGGGGGGGGAAGGTCGTTCCTACGAGCAGTACTTC
CDR3: CASSRGGEGRSYEQYF

D: -
V: TRBV10-1
J: TRBJ1-6
size: once
DNA: TGCGCCAGCAGTGAGACCGGGTCTGGAAATTCACCCCTCCACTTT
CDR3: CASSETGSGNSPLHF